This TCR beta chain was sequenced in a study of cytomegalovirus exposure and HLA in healthy donors. General study results and limits: Reportedly, a later analysis found an Asian-associated ancestry cluster had fewer N-insertions than the approximately 600-donor mean. Follow-up analysis found HLA locus-dependent TCR association rates, highest for DRB1 and lowest for HLA-C. Common viral pathogens seemed, in a later analysis, to connect with several of the most significant clusters. In a later analysis, around 18,000 TCR beta sequences were associated with HLA alleles at 0.05 false discovery rate.

Concerning this clone: Antigen: not known.

PCR employed 60 Vbeta and 13 Jbeta primers. The assay was immunoSEQ multiplex PCR, and TCRdb's table has in-frame clones only and misses some. Of about 200,000 clones in the sample, 65% to 90% are singletons; the top ten hold approximately 2.1%. The receptor's source is a woman in her 50s in good health and CMV-seronegative. The sequenced sample was PBMCs.

In DNA form, the CDR3 reads TGTGCCAGCAGCTTATTTGCTAGCGAAGGATCAGATACGCAGTATTTT. This encodes CASSLFASEGSDTQYF. The chain couples TRBV7-9 to TRBJ2-3, with D tentatively TRBD2 (6 bases). V gave up 2 bases and J gave up 4 bases, with 16 bases separating them. Germline CDR1 SEHNR, CDR2 FQNEAQ (reference sequence). The CDR3 has 16 amino acids. The whole variable domain, filled in from reference TRBV7-9 and TRBJ2-3, reads DTGVSQNPRHKITKRGQNVTFRCDPISEHNRLYWYRQTLGQGPEFLTYFQNEAQLEKSRLLSDRFSAERPKGSFSTLEIQRTEQGDSAMYLCASSLFASEGSDTQYFGPGTRLTVL.